These 23 T cell receptor beta chains share one sample of origin, sequenced in a study of blood T cells in healthy people across ages. The authors ran a second PCR of 7 to 11 cycles using a sample-barcoded 5' primer and a J-beta primer mix. TCRdb ran MiXCR on the 5' RACE reads and lists one entry per CDR3 protein. The sample consists of approximately 800,000 distinct CDR3 sequences, less than 60% of them appearing once. The specimen was blood. The receptor source for this set is a man older than 75 in good health.

On this clonotype: A much bigger clone sits one base away, suggesting this may be a read error. The V call is TRBV12-3 or TRBV12-4, the J call TRBJ2-1, with D perhaps TRBD1 or TRBD2 (5 bases each). The CDR3 is made up of 14 amino acids. The germline V and J ends were trimmed by 8 bases and 5 bases, with 16 bases remaining between them. The CDR3 reads CASDAGVGDNEQFF. The CDR3, as DNA: TGTGCCAGCGATGCCGGGGTAGGGGACAATGAGCAGTTCTTC.

This clonotype occurred a few times. V and J are TRBV20-1 and TRBJ2-1; maybe TRBD2 (5 bases). The germline CDR1 and CDR2 sequences are DFQATT and SNEGSKA (reference sequence). There are 13 residues in the CDR3. V was shortened by 6 bases and J by 6 bases, with 15 bases between the two germline ends. CDR3 loop: CSAVLAPGNEQFF. In nucleotides, the CDR3 is TGCAGTGCCGTCCTAGCTCCAGGCAATGAGCAGTTCTTC.

This clonotype was seen more than once but under ten times. The chain links TRBV4-3 to TRBJ2-2, with D possibly TRBD2 on 6 matching bases. The germline V gene has CDR1 LGHNA and CDR2 YSLEER. V was cut by 0 bases and J by 1 base, with 9 bases left in between. This CDR3 has 16 residues. The CDR3 loop reads CASSQEYGRNTGELFF. CDR3 in DNA: TGCGCCAGCAGCCAAGAGTACGGGAGGAACACCGGGGAGCTGTTTTTT.

This sequence joins TRBV4-1 and TRBJ2-5; no definite D call. Trimming shortened V by 0 bases and J by 11 bases, and 22 bases separated the two germline ends. This CDR3 has 16 amino acids. Germline V gene sequence: CDR1 MGHRA, CDR2 YSYEKL. This CDR3 is CASSQDSRGLYNEQYF. CDR3 nucleotide sequence: TGCGCCAGCAGCCAAGATAGTCGCGGATTGTACAATGAGCAGTACTTC.

This chain connects TRBV7-2 to TRBJ2-3; TRBD2 is a possible D gene (5 bases). Trimming took off 3 bases at V and 3 bases at J, with 16 bases between the two ends. Germline CDR1 is SGHTA and CDR2 is FQGNSA. There are 16 residues in the CDR3. CDR3 in DNA: TGTGCCAGCAGCTTTCGAGCGGCTCCCAGGACAGATACGCAGTATTTT. Its protein is CASSFRAAPRTDTQYF.

On this clonotype: This may come from a read error, since a much larger clone is one base off. The rearrangement joins TRBV5-1 to TRBJ2-5; 9 bases map to TRBD1. This CDR3 is built from 14 residues. The germline gives CDR1 SGHRS, CDR2 YFSETQ. DNA for the CDR3: TGCGCCAGCGGCTTGGGACAGGGAATCGAGACCCAGTACTTC. As protein: CASGLGQGIETQYF.

This clonotype was recorded a few times. The J gene is TRBJ2-1, the V gene TRBV2; 9 bases line up with TRBD2. Trimming removed 6 bases from V and 6 bases from J; junction bases left unmatched: 9. The CDR3 extends over 15 amino acids. CDR1 and CDR2 from the germline V gene are SNHLY and FYNNEI. CDR3 coding DNA: TGTGCCAGCAGCGCTAGAAGGACTAGCGCCAATGAGCAGTTCTTC. Protein product: CASSARRTSANEQFF.

The V gene is TRBV7-2, the J gene TRBJ2-3; 7 bases match TRBD2. Losses at the gene ends were 2 bases for V and 5 bases for J; bases not matched to a gene: 16. Germline values: CDR1 SGHTA, CDR2 FQGNSA. This CDR3 spans 18 amino acids. CDR3 in DNA: TGTGCCAGCAGCTTAACCCCCCAGCGGGGACCCTGGCGAGATACGCAGTATTTT. It translates to CASSLTPQRGPWRDTQYF. The entire variable domain, with the rest obtained from reference TRBV7-2 and TRBJ2-3, is as follows: GAGVSQSPSNKVTEKGKDVELRCDPISGHTALYWYRQSLGQGLEFLIYFQGNSAPDKSGLPSDRFSAERTGGSVSTLTIQRTQQEDSAVYLCASSLTPQRGPWRDTQYFGPGTRLTVL.

The genes are TRBV27 and TRBJ1-6, with 10 bases lining up with TRBD1. This CDR3 is built from 17 residues. The V segment lost 3 bases and the J segment 7 bases; nucleotides outside the gene matches: 9. The germline CDR1 and CDR2 sequences are MNHEY and SMNVEV (reference sequence). CDR3 sequence reads: CASSLYNPGQGNSPLHF. The CDR3 region has the DNA TGTGCCAGCAGTTTGTATAACCCGGGACAGGGGAATTCACCCCTCCACTTT.

A remark on this clonotype: This may arise from a read error, as a much more abundant clone is one base away. The rearrangement uses TRBV5-1 and TRBJ2-1, with TRBD2 matching over 10 bases. J was trimmed by 10 bases and V by 3 bases; bases with no gene match: 10. The CDR3 sequence is 15 residues long. Looked up from germline, CDR1 is SGHRS and CDR2 is YFSETQ. The chain's CDR3 is CASSSGLAASYEQFF. As DNA, the CDR3 is TGCGCCAGCAGCTCAGGACTAGCGGCTTCCTACGAGCAGTTCTTC.

The table lists this clonotype with a few counts. The chain uses TRBV6-1 and TRBJ2-1, with D possibly called TRBD1 or TRBD2 (5 bases each). V lost 3 bases and J 5 bases, leaving 14 bases between the germline ends. This CDR3 is 15 amino acids long. Germline V CDR1 and CDR2: MNHNS, SASEGT. CDR3 sequence (DNA): TGTGCCAGCAGTGAGCGGCCAGGGAGTAACAATGAGCAGTTCTTC. Translating gives CASSERPGSNNEQFF.

This clonotype came up a few times. The chain combines TRBV20-1 with TRBJ2-7; 11 bases are shared with TRBD1. CDR1 is DFQATT, CDR2 SNEGSKA, per germline (reference sequence). V dropped 6 bases and J dropped 4; count of bases not matched to a gene: 5. The CDR3 consists of 13 residues. For the CDR3, the DNA is TGCAGTGCAACGGACAGGGGGCGGTACGAGCAGTACTTC. Its translation: CSATDRGRYEQYF.

This clonotype has only a few counts. J is TRBJ2-3 and V is TRBV14; D possibly corresponds to TRBD1 (5 bases). The V and J ends lost 1 base and 6 bases respectively, with 14 bases between them. Germline-derived CDR1 and CDR2 are SGHDN and FVKESK. CDR3 length equals 15 residues. CDR3 nucleotides: TGTGCCAGCAGCCAAGTCGCCGGACACACGGATACGCAGTATTTT. As protein: CASSQVAGHTDTQYF.

This chain connects TRBV5-5 to TRBJ1-6, with D unclear. Trimming cost V 6 bases and J 7 bases, with 14 bases left between them. Germline V gene lookup returns CDR1 SGHKS and CDR2 YYEKEE (reference sequence). The CDR3 length is 14 residues. CDR3 loop: CASTQYAGNSPLHF. The CDR3 nucleotides read TGTGCCAGCACCCAATACGCAGGAAATTCACCCCTCCACTTT.

The J gene is TRBJ2-7, the V gene TRBV5-1, with a possible D match to TRBD2 (6 bases). Germline values: CDR1 SGHRS, CDR2 YFSETQ. The CDR3 contains 16 residues. Deletions cut 0 bases from V and 0 bases from J, with 13 bases between. CDR3: CASSLAFGGSSYEQYF. The DNA for the CDR3 is TGCGCCAGCAGCTTGGCCTTCGGGGGAAGCTCCTACGAGCAGTACTTC. The complete variable domain, with remaining parts taken from reference TRBV5-1 and TRBJ2-7, reads KAGVTQTPRYLIKTRGQQVTLSCSPISGHRSVSWYQQTPGQGLQFLFEYFSETQRNKGNFPGRFSGRQFSNSRSEMNVSTLELGDSALYLCASSLAFGGSSYEQYFGPGTRLTVT.

In this sample, this clonotype turned up a few times. The V call is TRBV29-1, the J call TRBJ2-7; D unclear. This CDR3 region has 13 residues. Between the trimmed V and J ends, which lost 7 bases and 0 bases, there was a span of 13 bases. Germline-derived CDR1 and CDR2 are SQVTM and ANQGSEA. This chain's CDR3 is CSATRPPSYEQYF. CDR3 in DNA: TGCAGCGCGACCAGACCCCCCTCCTACGAGCAGTACTTC.

The chain carries TRBV6-2 or TRBV6-3 and TRBJ2-1, with 8 nucleotides matching TRBD1. Trimming removed 6 bases from V and 9 bases from J; junction bases left unmatched: 13. This CDR3 is built from 15 residues. Germline V gives CDR1 MNHEY, CDR2 SVGEGT. In nucleotides, the CDR3 is TGTGCCAGCAGACTCCAGGGGGCAAGAGAGACTGAGCAGTTCTTC. Translated: CASRLQGARETEQFF.

The chain recombines TRBV3-1 with TRBJ2-7; weak D call: TRBD2 (5 bases). The V end lost 4 bases, the J end lost 7 bases, and 17 bases lay between the germline ends. Germline-derived CDR1 and CDR2 are LGHDT and YNNKEL (reference sequence). The CDR3 contains 14 residues. The CDR3 loop is CASSLRTSYNEQYF. The CDR3 DNA reads as TGTGCCAGCAGCCTACGGACTTCCTACAATGAGCAGTACTTC.

V usage is TRBV7-8 and J usage is TRBJ2-7; 8 bases map to TRBD2. J gave up 3 bases and V 4 bases, and 11 bases lay outside the gene matches. CDR3 length: 16 amino acids. Germline V gene sequence: CDR1 SGHVS, CDR2 FQNEAQ. The CDR3 loop reads CASSSFGAGGLYEQYF. Here the CDR3 DNA reads TGTGCCAGCAGCTCTTTCGGTGCGGGGGGCCTCTACGAGCAGTACTTC.

For this clonotype: One end of the junction is discordant with germline, which a read error may explain. The rearrangement links TRBV12-3 or TRBV12-4 to TRBJ2-7, with D hard to call. The CDR3 is 12 residues long. For the CDR3, the DNA is TGTACCAGCAGTTCCGGATCTGACGAGCAGTACTTC. This encodes CTSSSGSDEQYF.

The chain is built from TRBV12-3 or TRBV12-4 and TRBJ1-5, with 11 bases identical to TRBD1. The CDR3 covers 15 residues. Trimming at V came to 5 bases and at J to 6 bases, leaving 6 bases not matched to a gene. The CDR3 loop is CASSKGQGAVQPQHF. The CDR3 DNA sequence: TGTGCCAGCAGTAAAGGACAGGGGGCAGTTCAGCCCCAGCATTTT.

Regarding this clonotype: A much bigger clone sits one base away, suggesting this may be a read error. V gene TRBV7-2 combines with J gene TRBJ2-1; 8 positions agree with TRBD2. CDR3 length: 15 residues. The germline V gene encodes CDR1 SGHTA and CDR2 FQGNSA. The CDR3: CANSSTSGSYNEQFF. The CDR3 DNA follows: TGTGCCAACAGCTCTACTAGCGGCTCCTACAATGAGCAGTTCTTC.

The rearrangement joins TRBV5-1 to TRBJ2-2; D is unclear. Per the germline V gene, CDR1 is SGHRS and CDR2 is YFSETQ. This CDR3 spans 15 amino acids. V lost 0 bases and J 3 bases, leaving 9 bases between the germline ends. CDR3 sequence: CASSLAAAYTGELFF. The CDR3 nucleotides are TGCGCCAGCAGCTTGGCGGCGGCCTACACCGGGGAGCTGTTTTTT. The full variable domain, its missing parts supplied by reference TRBV5-1 and TRBJ2-2, is KAGVTQTPRYLIKTRGQQVTLSCSPISGHRSVSWYQQTPGQGLQFLFEYFSETQRNKGNFPGRFSGRQFSNSRSEMNVSTLELGDSALYLCASSLAAAYTGELFFGEGSRLTVL.